This T cell receptor beta chain appears in the sequencing data of a study of cytomegalovirus exposure and HLA in healthy donors. Whole-study findings and limits: Reportedly, HLA-A and HLA-B alleles of most subjects were accurately predicted from TCR beta. A later analysis appeared to link common viral pathogens to several of the most significant clusters.

The PCR contained 60 Vbeta and 13 Jbeta primers. Sequencing used immunoSEQ multiplex PCR; TCRdb keeps in-frame clones, though not all of them. The sample lists over 150,000 clones; roughly 80% were seen once. This clone was seen a few times. As yet, its antigen is unknown. Material: PBMCs. This clonotype was sampled from a man in his forties in good health and CMV-seronegative.

The CDR3 DNA sequence: TGTGCCAGCAGAAGACAGGGCACCTATGGCTACACCTTC. Protein sequence: CASRRQGTYGYTF. This rearrangement joins TRBV2 to TRBJ1-2, with 7 bases lining up with TRBD1. Germline trimming cut 6 bases from V and 4 bases from J; bases unmatched to any gene: 5. Germline V CDR1 and CDR2: SNHLY, FYNNEI. The length of the CDR3 is 13 residues.